This passage covers 3 T cell receptor beta chains from one sample sequenced in a study of T cell changes during pregnancy in multiple sclerosis. Assay used: immunoSEQ multiplex PCR; TCRdb lists only in-frame clones, some missing. The profile shows roughly 35,000 clones, around 93% of them singletons. The specimen was CD4+ T cells from peripheral blood mononuclear cells, collected in the third trimester of pregnancy. The receptors derive from a female donor in good health, enrolled as a control in a pregnancy study.

V usage is TRBV5-1 and J usage is TRBJ2-7; 7 nucleotides match TRBD2. Trimming cost V 7 bases and J 0 bases; bases outside gene matches: 7. CDR1 SGHRS and CDR2 YFSETQ come from the germline V gene. The CDR3 is made up of 14 amino acids. The CDR3 loop reads CASSEAGISYEQYF. The CDR3 DNA reads as TGCGCCAGCTCCGAAGCGGGAATCTCCTACGAGCAGTACTTC. The whole variable domain, filled in from reference TRBV5-1 and TRBJ2-7, reads KAGVTQTPRYLIKTRGQQVTLSCSPISGHRSVSWYQQTPGQGLQFLFEYFSETQRNKGNFPGRFSGRQFSNSRSEMNVSTLELGDSALYLCASSEAGISYEQYFGPGTRLTVT.

The rearrangement joins TRBV28 to TRBJ1-1, with 9 bases aligning to TRBD1. This CDR3 region has 14 residues. J lost 7 bases, V lost 2 bases, and 5 bases had no gene match. Germline CDR1 MDHEN, CDR2 SYDVKM. For the CDR3, the DNA is TGTGCCAGCAGTTTACCGACAGGGGGTCGTGAAGCTTTCTTT. Protein sequence: CASSLPTGGREAFF.

The rearrangement uses TRBV19 and TRBJ1-2, with TRBD1 identical over 7 bases. CDR3 length: 15 residues. Germline CDR1 LNHDA, CDR2 SQIVND (reference sequence). The J segment lost 12 bases and the V segment lost 4 bases, leaving 17 bases of the junction unmatched. The CDR3 region is CASSTTTTGPKGDTF. The CDR3 nucleotides read TGTGCCAGTAGTACCACTACGACAGGGCCAAAAGGAGACACCTTC.